Each of the 20 T cell receptor beta chains below was sequenced from the same sample in a study of T cell repertoires in cytomegalovirus infection. The antigens of these receptors remain unknown. TCRdb itself ran the reads through MiXCR, one entry per CDR3 protein. The sample includes 150,000 or so distinct CDR3 sequences, more than 30% of them seen just once. The sequencing used CD8+ T cells from cultured PBMCs, collected from culture after CMV antigen stimulation. These receptors all stem from a human donor in good health (CMV status not recorded). Some clones in this sample may be carry-over from other donors' samples.

This clonotype has a handful of counts. The gene calls are TRBV7-6 and TRBJ2-2; unclear D gene. The CDR3 totals 11 residues. Germline CDR1 reads SGHVS; CDR2 reads FNYEAQ. V was clipped by 2 bases and J by 13 bases, with 8 bases between them. This CDR3 is CASSLPGVLFF. The CDR3 region has the DNA TGTGCCAGCAGCTTACCCGGTGTGCTGTTTTTT. Full variable domain (remainder filled in from reference TRBV7-6 and TRBJ2-2): GAGVSQSPRYKVTKRGQDVALRCDPISGHVSLYWYRQALGQGPEFLTYFNYEAQQDKSGLPNDRFSAERPEGSISTLTIQRTEQRDSAMYRCASSLPGVLFFGEGSRLTVL.

The chain joins TRBV19 to TRBJ2-5, with 7 bases that match TRBD2. J was trimmed by 1 base and V by 6 bases; bases with no gene match: 5. Germline V CDR1 and CDR2: LNHDA, SQIVND (reference sequence). CDR3 length: 14 amino acids. CDR3 DNA: TGTGCCAGTAGCAAGACTAGCTCCCAAGAGACCCAGTACTTC. It is translated as CASSKTSSQETQYF.

The chain joins TRBV5-4 to TRBJ1-1; D is uncertain. With 3 bases removed from V and 1 base from J, the gap between germline ends came to 13 bases. There are 15 residues in the CDR3. Per germline, CDR1 SGHNT and CDR2 YYREEE (reference sequence). CDR3 sequence (DNA): TGTGCCAGCAGCTCTACTAAAGGACCGAACACTGAAGCTTTCTTT. It yields the protein CASSSTKGPNTEAFF. Full variable domain (missing parts from reference TRBV5-4 and TRBJ1-1): ETGVTQSPTHLIKTRGQQVTLRCSSQSGHNTVSWYQQALGQGPQFIFQYYREEENGRGNFPPRFSGLQFPNYSSELNVNALELDDSALYLCASSSTKGPNTEAFFGQGTRLTVV.

The chain joins TRBV9 to TRBJ1-1; D possibly corresponds to TRBD1 (5 bases). Looked up from germline, CDR1 is SGDLS and CDR2 is YYNGEE. The V end lost 4 bases, the J end lost 5 bases, and 21 bases lay between the germline ends. The CDR3 loop spans 16 amino acids. This CDR3 reads CASSSYDLGGWTEAFF. DNA for the CDR3: TGTGCCAGCAGCAGCTACGACTTGGGGGGGTGGACTGAAGCTTTCTTT.

This clonotype occurred a few times. This sequence joins TRBV5-6 and TRBJ1-4, with D possibly TRBD1 on 5 matching bases. CDR1 is SGHDT, CDR2 YYEEEE, per germline. V was cut by 2 bases and J by 4 bases, with 9 bases left in between. The CDR3 length is 14 residues. Here the CDR3 DNA reads TGTGCCAGCAGCTTAGTAGGGGATAATGAAAAACTGTTTTTT. It codes for CASSLVGDNEKLFF.

This clonotype was found once. V is TRBV20-1 and J is TRBJ2-1, with 12 nucleotides matching TRBD2. Germline V gene data show CDR1 as DFQATT and CDR2 as SNEGSKA (reference sequence). V lost 2 bases, J lost 4 bases, and 6 bases stayed unmatched. This CDR3 contains 16 residues. The CDR3 region is CSARLPSGGVYNEQFF. The DNA of the CDR3 is TGCAGTGCTAGATTGCCTAGCGGGGGGGTTTACAATGAGCAGTTCTTC.

CDR3 protein: CASRGGEGNTIYF. CDR3 DNA sequence: TGTGCCAGCAGGGGAGGGGAGGGAAACACCATATATTTT. The J gene is TRBJ1-3, the V gene TRBV12-3 or TRBV12-4; D is possibly TRBD1 (5 bases). The CDR3 consists of 13 residues. With 6 bases removed from V and 4 bases from J, the gap between germline ends came to 10 bases.

This clonotype was detected ten times or more. V and J are TRBV7-6 and TRBJ2-2, with no clear D. Germline V gene sequence: CDR1 SGHVS, CDR2 FNYEAQ. Trimming removed 4 bases from V and 6 bases from J, with 6 bases in between. The CDR3 is 12 amino acids. CDR3 bases: TGTGCCAGCAGCTCTGGGGCCGGGGAGCTGTTTTTT. This encodes CASSSGAGELFF.

A few counts support this clonotype. The gene calls are TRBV7-2 and TRBJ1-5; D not certain. CDR3 length: 13 residues. CDR1 and CDR2 from the germline V gene are SGHTA and FQGNSA. The V end lost 5 bases, the J end lost 6 bases, and 11 bases lay between the germline ends. CDR3 sequence reads: CASSLIGGQPQHF. The CDR3 DNA reads as TGTGCCAGCAGCCTTATAGGCGGTCAGCCCCAGCATTTT.

This clonotype was counted only a few times. The chain employs TRBV2 and TRBJ2-3; D ambiguous. CDR1 is SNHLY, CDR2 FYNNEI, per germline. Trimming removed 5 bases from V and 3 bases from J, with 9 bases in between. This CDR3 spans 13 amino acids. CDR3 region: CASSPPFTDTQYF. The CDR3, as DNA: TGTGCCAGCAGTCCCCCCTTTACAGATACGCAGTATTTT.

This clonotype was observed many times. The V call is TRBV20-1, the J call TRBJ2-5; tentative D call: TRBD1 (5 bases). V shed 0 bases and J shed 2 bases, with 10 bases lying between them. From germline, CDR1 is DFQATT and CDR2 SNEGSKA (reference sequence). The CDR3 has 14 residues. The CDR3 DNA reads as TGCAGTGCTAGAGATTCAGGGAAACAAGAGACCCAGTACTTC. Translating it yields CSARDSGKQETQYF.

In the case of this clonotype: The junction does not match germline at one end; this may be a read error. The rearrangement links TRBV28 to TRBJ2-1; 7 bases fit TRBD1. CDR3 length: 15 amino acids. CDR1 is MDHEN and CDR2 is SYDVKM in the germline V gene. The CDR3 DNA sequence: TGTGTCAGCAGTGCCGACAGGGCTGTCAACAATGAGCAGTTCTTC. Translated, it gives CVSSADRAVNNEQFF.

J is TRBJ2-5 and V is TRBV28; D gene ambiguous. The CDR3 runs to 16 residues. Trimming left V 6 bases short and J 1 base short, with 18 bases between. The germline CDR1 and CDR2 sequences are MDHEN and SYDVKM. The CDR3 loop is CASSSRRSPLQETQYF. The CDR3 nucleotides are TGTGCCAGCAGCTCCCGACGTTCTCCCCTCCAAGAGACCCAGTACTTC.

In its sample, this clonotype was seen a few times. The chain has TRBV7-2 and TRBJ2-3, with TRBD2 matching 10 bases. The CDR3 is 15 amino acids. CDR1 is SGHTA, CDR2 FQGNSA, per germline. The J segment lost 3 bases and the V segment lost 1 base, leaving 1 base of the junction unmatched. Here the CDR3 DNA reads TGTGCCAGCAGCTTAGGAGCGGGGGGGACAGATACGCAGTATTTT. Protein product: CASSLGAGGTDTQYF.

The chain employs TRBV20-1 and TRBJ1-5, with 7 bases that match TRBD1. Trimming cost V 5 bases and J 0 bases; bases outside gene matches: 7. The CDR3 covers 15 residues. CDR1 is DFQATT and CDR2 is SNEGSKA in the germline V gene (reference sequence). CDR3 region: CSASRDSFSNQPQHF. CDR3 nucleotide sequence: TGCAGTGCTTCCCGGGACAGCTTTAGCAATCAGCCCCAGCATTTT.

This clonotype was observed a few times. The rearrangement links TRBV7-2 to TRBJ2-5; 11 bases match TRBD1. CDR1 is SGHTA, CDR2 FQGNSA, per germline. This CDR3 is 18 amino acids long. Trimming removed 5 bases from V and 4 bases from J; junction bases left unmatched: 15. CDR3 region: CASSPWGRDRGYRETQYF. In DNA, the CDR3 is TGTGCCAGCAGCCCTTGGGGAAGGGACAGGGGGTATCGAGAGACCCAGTACTTC.

A few counts support this clonotype. This chain links TRBV7-9 with TRBJ2-7; 7 bases align to TRBD2. CDR1 and CDR2 (germline): SEHNR, FQNEAQ (reference sequence). The CDR3 extends over 14 amino acids. J lost 2 bases, V lost 5 bases, and 6 bases had no gene match. The CDR3 protein is CASSPTGTTYEQYF. The CDR3 DNA is TGTGCCAGCAGCCCCACCGGGACTACCTACGAGCAGTACTTC.

This clonotype was detected a few times. This chain joins TRBV7-8 and TRBJ2-1; unclear D gene. Trimming left V 1 base short and J 5 bases short, with 12 bases between. The CDR3 contains 15 residues. Germline CDR1 reads SGHVS; CDR2 reads FQNEAQ. The CDR3 is CASSLGSGLDNEQFF. CDR3 DNA sequence: TGTGCCAGCAGCTTAGGATCGGGTCTCGACAATGAGCAGTTCTTC.

This clonotype was counted ten times or more. This sequence joins TRBV7-6 and TRBJ2-1; TRBD1 matches 7 bases. CDR3 size: 18 residues. The J segment lost 1 base and the V segment lost 2 bases, leaving 11 bases of the junction unmatched. In germline, CDR1 is SGHVS, CDR2 FNYEAQ. CDR3 nucleotide sequence: TGTGCCAGCAGCTTAAGGCCCGGACAGGCTTTATCCTACAATGAGCAGTTCTTC. This translates into CASSLRPGQALSYNEQFF.

This chain joins TRBV6-1 and TRBJ1-1, with 8 bases aligning to TRBD1. This CDR3 region has 15 residues. V gave up 5 bases and J gave up 1 base; unmatched junction bases: 6. Germline V gives CDR1 MNHNS, CDR2 SASEGT. CDR3 nucleotide sequence: TGTGCCAGCAGTACCTGGACAGGGCAGAACACTGAAGCTTTCTTT. This codes for CASSTWTGQNTEAFF.